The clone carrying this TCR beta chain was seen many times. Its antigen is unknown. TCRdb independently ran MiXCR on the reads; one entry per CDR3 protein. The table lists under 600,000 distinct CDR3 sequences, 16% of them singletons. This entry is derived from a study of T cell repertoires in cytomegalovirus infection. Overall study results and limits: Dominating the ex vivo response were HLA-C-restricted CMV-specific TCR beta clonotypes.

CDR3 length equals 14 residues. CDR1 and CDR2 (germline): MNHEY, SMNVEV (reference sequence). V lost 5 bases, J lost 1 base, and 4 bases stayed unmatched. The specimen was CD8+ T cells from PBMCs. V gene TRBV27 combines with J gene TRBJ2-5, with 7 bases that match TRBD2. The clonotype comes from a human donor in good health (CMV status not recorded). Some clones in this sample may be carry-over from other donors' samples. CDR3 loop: CASSPGTTQETQYF. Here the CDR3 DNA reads TGTGCCAGCAGTCCGGGGACTACCCAAGAGACCCAGTACTTC.